These T cell receptor beta chains were read from a single sample in a study of cytomegalovirus exposure and HLA in healthy donors. TCRdb's copy holds only in-frame clones and misses some; the assay was immunoSEQ multiplex PCR. There are about 200,000 clones in the sample; approximately 82% occur only once, and 3.5% to 4% lies in the top ten. Sample: PBMCs. The receptors come from a male donor in good health and CMV-seronegative. CDR3s include the opening cysteine and the closing phenylalanine or tryptophan. A D gene is named only where the DNA matches it firmly.

D gene	J gene	V gene	CDR3 DNA	CDR3 protein
-	TRBJ2-3	TRBV27	TGTGCCAGCAGTTTAGCGGAGGCCAGAGATACGCAGTATTTT	CASSLAEARDTQYF
TRBD2	TRBJ2-3	TRBV2	TGTGCCAGCAGTGACGGGACTAGCGGGGATACGCAGTATTTT	CASSDGTSGDTQYF
TRBD2	TRBJ2-1	TRBV28	TGTGCCAGCAGATCACTAGCGGGCTCCGGGGACTACAATGAGCAGTTCTTC	CASRSLAGSGDYNEQFF
TRBD1	TRBJ1-1	TRBV2	TGTGCCACTGAAGAAGGGGGCCGGAACACTGAAGCTTTCTTT	CATEEGGRNTEAFF
-	TRBJ1-4	TRBV28	TGTGCCAGCAGTTTCGTCGGGAGAACTAATGAAAAACTGTTTTTT	CASSFVGRTNEKLFF
TRBD2	TRBJ2-7	TRBV5-1	TGCGCCAGCAGGCCGGGACTAGCTACGGACGAGCAGTACTTC	CASRPGLATDEQYF
TRBD1	TRBJ1-5	TRBV6-6	TGTGCCAGCAGACCCGACAGGGTGGGCAATCAGCCCCAGCATTTT	CASRPDRVGNQPQHF
TRBD1	TRBJ1-4	TRBV2	TGTGCCAGCATCCGAGGACAGGGTGCAACTAATGAAAAACTGTTTTTT	CASIRGQGATNEKLFF
-	TRBJ2-1	TRBV27	TGTGCCAGCAGTAAACGGGAGACGTACAATGAGCAGTTCTTC	CASSKRETYNEQFF
TRBD1	TRBJ2-3	TRBV7-8	TGTGCCAGCAGCCCATCGGACAGGGGGCCGGCAGATACGCAGTATTTT	CASSPSDRGPADTQYF
TRBD1	TRBJ1-1	TRBV5-1	TGCGCCAGCAGCAGCTCGGGACAGCTGAACACTGAAGCTTTCTTT	CASSSSGQLNTEAFF
-	TRBJ1-1	TRBV25-1	TGTGCCAGCAGTGAATATGCCGGATCCGGGGAGACTTTCTTT	CASSEYAGSGETFF
TRBD1	TRBJ2-7	TRBV28	TGTGCCAGCAGTTTATTCGGGGGACAGGGAGGAAACGAGCAGTACTTC	CASSLFGGQGGNEQYF